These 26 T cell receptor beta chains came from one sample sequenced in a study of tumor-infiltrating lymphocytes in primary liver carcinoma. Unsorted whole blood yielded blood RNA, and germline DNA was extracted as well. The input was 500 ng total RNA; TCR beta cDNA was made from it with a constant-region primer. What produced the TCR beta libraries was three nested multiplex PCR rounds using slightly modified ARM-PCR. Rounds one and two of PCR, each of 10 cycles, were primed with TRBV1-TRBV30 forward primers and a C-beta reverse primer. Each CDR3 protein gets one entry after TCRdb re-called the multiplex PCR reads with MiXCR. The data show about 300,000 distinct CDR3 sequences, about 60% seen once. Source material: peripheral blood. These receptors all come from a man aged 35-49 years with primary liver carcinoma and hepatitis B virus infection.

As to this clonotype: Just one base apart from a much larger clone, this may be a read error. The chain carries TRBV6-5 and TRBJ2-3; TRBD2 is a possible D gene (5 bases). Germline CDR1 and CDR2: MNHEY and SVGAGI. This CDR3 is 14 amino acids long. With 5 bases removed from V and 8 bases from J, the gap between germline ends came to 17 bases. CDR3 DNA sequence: TGTGCCAGCAGTACTAGACCTAGCACCGTTACGCAGTATTTT. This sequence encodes CASSTRPSTVTQYF.

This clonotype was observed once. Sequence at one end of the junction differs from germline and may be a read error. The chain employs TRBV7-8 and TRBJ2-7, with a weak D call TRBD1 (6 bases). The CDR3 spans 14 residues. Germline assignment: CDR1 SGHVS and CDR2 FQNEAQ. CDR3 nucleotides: TGTGCCAACAGCCTGCACAGGGTTCAGGCCGAGCAGTACTTT. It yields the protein CANSLHRVQAEQYF.

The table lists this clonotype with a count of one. The CDR3, as DNA: TGTGCCAGCAATGAAACCGATAGCAATCAGCCCCAGCATTTT. This translates into CASNETDSNQPQHF. V and J are TRBV28 and TRBJ1-5; D is ambiguous. Germline V lookup: CDR1 MDHEN, CDR2 SYDVKM. This CDR3 region has 14 residues. The germline V and J ends were trimmed by 7 bases and 0 bases, with 10 bases remaining between them.

CDR3: CASSRGSAVDTQYF. The DNA for the CDR3 is TGCGCCAGCAGCCGGGGATCAGCGGTGGATACGCAGTATTTT. This chain joins TRBV4-1 and TRBJ2-3, with a tentative D call TRBD2 (5 bases). CDR1 is MGHRA and CDR2 is YSYEKL in the germline V gene. CDR3 length: 14 amino acids. Trimming removed 4 bases from V and 6 bases from J, with 14 bases in between.

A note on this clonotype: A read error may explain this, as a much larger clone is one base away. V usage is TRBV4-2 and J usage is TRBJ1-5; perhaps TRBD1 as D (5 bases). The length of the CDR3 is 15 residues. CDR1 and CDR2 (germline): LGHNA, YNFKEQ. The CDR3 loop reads CVSSHQNRSPQPQHF. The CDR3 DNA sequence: TGTGTCAGCAGCCATCAGAACAGGTCTCCCCAGCCCCAGCATTTT.

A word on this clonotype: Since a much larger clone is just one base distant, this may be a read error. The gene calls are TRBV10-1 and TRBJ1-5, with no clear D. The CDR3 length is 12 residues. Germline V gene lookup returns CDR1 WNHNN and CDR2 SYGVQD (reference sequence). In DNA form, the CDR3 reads TGCGCCAGCAGTGATAATGGTCAGTCCCAGCATTTT. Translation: CASSDNGQSQHF.

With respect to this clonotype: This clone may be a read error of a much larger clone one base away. CDR3 coding DNA: TGTGACAGCAGTCTGACAGGGCCCCAATCACCCCTCCACTTT. Translated, it gives CDSSLTGPQSPLHF. This chain links TRBV28 with TRBJ1-6; 7 bases are a match to TRBD1. Germline CDR1 reads MDHEN; CDR2 reads SYDVKM. The CDR3 totals 14 residues.

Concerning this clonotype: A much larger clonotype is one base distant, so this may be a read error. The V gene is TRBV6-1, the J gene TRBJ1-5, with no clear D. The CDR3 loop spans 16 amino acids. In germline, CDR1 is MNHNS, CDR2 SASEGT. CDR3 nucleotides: TGTGCCGGCAGTGAAACAAGGGTCGGAAGCAATCAGCCCCAGCATTTT. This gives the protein CAGSETRVGSNQPQHF.

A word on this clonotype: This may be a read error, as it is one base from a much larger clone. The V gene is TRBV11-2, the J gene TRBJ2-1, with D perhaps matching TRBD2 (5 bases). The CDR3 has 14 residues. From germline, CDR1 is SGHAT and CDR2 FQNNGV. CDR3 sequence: CASSLIGVYNEQSF. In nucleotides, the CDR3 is TGTGCCAGCAGTCTCATCGGGGTATACAATGAGCAGTCCTTC.

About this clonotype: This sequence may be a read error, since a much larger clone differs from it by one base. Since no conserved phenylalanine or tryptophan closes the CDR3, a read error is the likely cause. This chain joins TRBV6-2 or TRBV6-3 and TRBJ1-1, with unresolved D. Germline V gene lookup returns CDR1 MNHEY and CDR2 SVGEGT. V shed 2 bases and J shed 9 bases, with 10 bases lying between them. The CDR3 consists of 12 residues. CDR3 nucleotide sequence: TGTGCCAGCAGTTACCGACAAAGACAAGCTTTCTAT. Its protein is CASSYRQRQAFY.

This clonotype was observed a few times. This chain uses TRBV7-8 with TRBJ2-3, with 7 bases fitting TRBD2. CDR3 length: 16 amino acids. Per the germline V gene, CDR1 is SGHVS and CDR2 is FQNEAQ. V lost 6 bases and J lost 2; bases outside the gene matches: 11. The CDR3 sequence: CASSLQTGLPTDTQYF. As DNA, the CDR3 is TGTGCCAGCAGTCTACAAACGGGACTACCCACAGATACGCAGTATTTT.

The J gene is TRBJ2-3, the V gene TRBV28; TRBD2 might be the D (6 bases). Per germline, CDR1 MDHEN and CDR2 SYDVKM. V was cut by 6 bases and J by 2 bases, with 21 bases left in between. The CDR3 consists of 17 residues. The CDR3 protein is CASSLARGLADTDTQYF. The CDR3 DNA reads TGTGCCAGCAGCCTGGCTCGTGGGTTAGCGGACACAGATACGCAGTATTTT.

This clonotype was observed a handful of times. The DNA of the CDR3 is TGCGCCAGCAGCCCCCCAGGCTCCTACGAGCAGTACTTC. Encoded protein: CASSPPGSYEQYF. The chain employs TRBV10-1 and TRBJ2-7; D not resolved. The CDR3 covers 13 residues. Germline-derived CDR1 and CDR2 are WNHNN and SYGVQD (reference sequence). V was cut by 6 bases and J by 0 bases, with 9 bases left in between.

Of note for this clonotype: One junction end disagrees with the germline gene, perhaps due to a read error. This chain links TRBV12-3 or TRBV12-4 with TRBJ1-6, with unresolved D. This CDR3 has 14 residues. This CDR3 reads CVSSFGRGNSPLHF. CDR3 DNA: TGTGTCAGCAGTTTCGGCCGGGGAAATTCACCCCTCCACTTT.

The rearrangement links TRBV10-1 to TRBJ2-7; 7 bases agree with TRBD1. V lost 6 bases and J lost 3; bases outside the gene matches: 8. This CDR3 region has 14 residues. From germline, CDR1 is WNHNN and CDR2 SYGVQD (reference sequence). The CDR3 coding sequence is TGCGCCAGCAGGGAGGTACAGGGGAACTACGAGCAGTACTTC. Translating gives CASREVQGNYEQYF.

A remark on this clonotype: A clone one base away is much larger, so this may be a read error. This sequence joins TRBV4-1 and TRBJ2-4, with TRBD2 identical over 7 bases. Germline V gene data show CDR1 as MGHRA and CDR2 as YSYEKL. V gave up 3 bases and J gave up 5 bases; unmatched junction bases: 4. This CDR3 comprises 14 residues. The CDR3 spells CASSHGGGENIQYF. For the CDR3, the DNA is TGCGCCAGCAGCCACGGGGGAGGGGAAAACATTCAGTACTTC.

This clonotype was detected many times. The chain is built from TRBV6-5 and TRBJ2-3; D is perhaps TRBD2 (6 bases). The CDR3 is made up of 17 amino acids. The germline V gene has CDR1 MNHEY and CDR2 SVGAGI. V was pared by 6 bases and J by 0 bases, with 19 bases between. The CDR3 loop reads CASSTSRASESTDTQYF. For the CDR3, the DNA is TGTGCCAGCAGCACCTCTAGGGCTAGCGAAAGCACAGATACGCAGTATTTT.

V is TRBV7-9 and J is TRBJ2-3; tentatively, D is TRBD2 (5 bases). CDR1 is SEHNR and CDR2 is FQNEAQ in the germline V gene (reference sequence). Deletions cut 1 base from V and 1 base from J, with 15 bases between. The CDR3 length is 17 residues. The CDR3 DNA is TGTGCCAGCAGCTTAGATAGAGGGTGGCGGCGCACAGATACGCAGTATTTT. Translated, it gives CASSLDRGWRRTDTQYF.

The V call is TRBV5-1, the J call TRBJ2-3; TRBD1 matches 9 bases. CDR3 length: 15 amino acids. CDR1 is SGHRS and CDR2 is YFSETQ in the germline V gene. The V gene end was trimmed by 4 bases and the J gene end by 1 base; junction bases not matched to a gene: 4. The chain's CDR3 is CASSMGQGGTDTQYF. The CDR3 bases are TGCGCCAGCAGCATGGGACAGGGAGGCACAGATACGCAGTATTTT.

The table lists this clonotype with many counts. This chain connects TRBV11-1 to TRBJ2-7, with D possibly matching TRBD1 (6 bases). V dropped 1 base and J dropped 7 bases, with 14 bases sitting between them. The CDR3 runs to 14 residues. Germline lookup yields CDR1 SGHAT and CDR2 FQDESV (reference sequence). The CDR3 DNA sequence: TGTGCCAGCAGCTTAGACAGGACAGAAAAGGAGCAGTACTTC. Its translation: CASSLDRTEKEQYF.

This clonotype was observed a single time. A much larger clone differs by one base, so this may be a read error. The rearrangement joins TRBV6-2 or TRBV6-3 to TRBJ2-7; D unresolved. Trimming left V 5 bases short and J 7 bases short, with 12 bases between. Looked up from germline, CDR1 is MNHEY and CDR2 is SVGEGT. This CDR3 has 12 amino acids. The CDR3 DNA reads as TGTGCCAGCAGTGTAAAGGCGTGGGAGCAGTACTTC. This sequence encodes CASSVKAWEQYF.

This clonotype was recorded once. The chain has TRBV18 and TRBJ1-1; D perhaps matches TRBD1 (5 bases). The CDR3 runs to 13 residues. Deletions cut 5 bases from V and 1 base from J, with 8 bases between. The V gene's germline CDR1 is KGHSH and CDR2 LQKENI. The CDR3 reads CASSTDRNTEAFF. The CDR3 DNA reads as TGTGCCAGCTCAACAGACAGGAACACTGAAGCTTTCTTT.

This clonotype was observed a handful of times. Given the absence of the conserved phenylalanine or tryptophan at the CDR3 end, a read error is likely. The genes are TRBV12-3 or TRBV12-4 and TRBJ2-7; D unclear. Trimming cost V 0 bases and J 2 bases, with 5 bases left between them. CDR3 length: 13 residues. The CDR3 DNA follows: TGTGCCAGCAGTTTAGCCACGGCCTACGAGCAGTACCTC. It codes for CASSLATAYEQYL.

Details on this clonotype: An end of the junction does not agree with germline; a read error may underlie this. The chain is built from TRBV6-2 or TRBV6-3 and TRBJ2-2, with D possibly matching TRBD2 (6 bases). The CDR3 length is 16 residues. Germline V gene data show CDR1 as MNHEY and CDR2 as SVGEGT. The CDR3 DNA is TGTGCCAGCAGCCTTCATGTGGGGGTTCGAACCGGGGGGCTGTTTTTT. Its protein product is CASSLHVGVRTGGLFF.

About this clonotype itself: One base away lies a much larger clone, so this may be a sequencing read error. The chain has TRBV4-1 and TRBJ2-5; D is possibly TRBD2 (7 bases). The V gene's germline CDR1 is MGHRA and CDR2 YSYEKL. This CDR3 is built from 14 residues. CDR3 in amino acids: CASSQEQGRETEYF. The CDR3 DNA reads TGCGCCAGCAGCCAAGAGCAGGGGCGGGAGACCGAGTACTTC.

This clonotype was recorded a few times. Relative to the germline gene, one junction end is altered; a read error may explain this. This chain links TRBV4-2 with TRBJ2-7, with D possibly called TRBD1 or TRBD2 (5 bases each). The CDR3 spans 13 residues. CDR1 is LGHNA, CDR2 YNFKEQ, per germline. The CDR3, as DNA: TGTGCCAACAGCCAACAACAGAGGGGCGAGCAGTACTTC. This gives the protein CANSQQQRGEQYF.